A single sample gave rise to the 32 T cell receptor beta chains below, sequenced in a study of response to subunit inactivated influenza vaccine. Using its own MiXCR run on the RT-PCR reads, TCRdb lists one record per CDR3 protein. The repertoire holds more than 450,000 distinct CDR3 sequences, with roughly 12% as singletons. These data were also filed under a second study, of T cells expressing NK-cell markers. Turning to that study: 5'RACE template switching with UMIs generated TCR beta cDNA.

The input for sequencing was PBMCs from blood, taken on the day of vaccination. These receptors were obtained from a man in his forties or fifties who received an inactivated influenza vaccine.

This clonotype turned up a few times. CDR3 region: CASDNSSGNTIYF. The CDR3 DNA reads as TGTGCCAGCGACAATAGCTCTGGAAACACCATATATTTT. The chain couples TRBV12-3 or TRBV12-4 to TRBJ1-3; D is unresolved. V gave up 8 bases and J gave up 0 bases, with 8 bases separating them. The CDR3 sequence is 13 residues long.

This clonotype was detected ten times or more. The CDR3 reads CASSLCRAGGPHCEQFF. In nucleotides, the CDR3 is TGTGCCAGCAGTTTATGCCGCGCGGGAGGGCCTCATTGTGAGCAGTTCTTC. This chain uses TRBV28 with TRBJ2-1, with 9 positions matching TRBD2. Trimming cost V 0 bases and J 9 bases; bases outside gene matches: 12. From germline, CDR1 is MDHEN and CDR2 SYDVKM. The CDR3 is 17 residues long.

This clonotype was recorded many times. This chain connects TRBV12-3 or TRBV12-4 to TRBJ2-7; TRBD1 matches 9 bases. This CDR3 has 16 residues. After removal of 7 bases from V and 0 bases from J, the junction contained 10 bases not matched to a gene. The CDR3 region is CASTMSLTGGSYEQYF. The CDR3 DNA reads as TGTGCCAGCACCATGTCCCTGACAGGGGGCTCCTACGAGCAGTACTTC.

The gene calls are TRBV27 and TRBJ2-7; possible D gene TRBD1, 5 bases. The CDR3 runs 16 residues. V lost 5 bases and J 3 bases, leaving 20 bases between the germline ends. Germline V gene lookup returns CDR1 MNHEY and CDR2 SMNVEV (reference sequence). The chain's CDR3 is CASSPYPATEIYEQYF. CDR3 DNA: TGTGCCAGCAGTCCTTACCCCGCGACAGAGATCTACGAGCAGTACTTC.

The chain employs TRBV28 and TRBJ1-2, with D possibly matching TRBD1 (5 bases). The ends were cut back, 4 bases at V and 4 bases at J, with 13 bases in the middle. CDR1 is MDHEN, CDR2 SYDVKM, per germline. CDR3 length equals 14 residues. CDR3 protein: CASSYVRDGYGYTF. In DNA form, the CDR3 reads TGTGCCAGCAGTTATGTCCGGGACGGCTATGGCTACACCTTC.

This clonotype was seen a few times. J is TRBJ1-5 and V is TRBV7-2, with a weak D call TRBD1 (6 bases). This CDR3 is 14 amino acids long. The ends were cut back, 5 bases at V and 1 base at J, with 9 bases in the middle. CDR1 and CDR2 from the germline V gene are SGHTA and FQGNSA. The DNA for the CDR3 is TGTGCCAGCAGCAATAGGGGGAGCAATCAGCCCCAGCATTTT. Amino acids: CASSNRGSNQPQHF.

The V gene is TRBV7-9, the J gene TRBJ1-1, with D uncertain. Trimming pared 4 bases from V and 3 bases from J, leaving 9 bases between. The V gene's germline CDR1 is SEHNR and CDR2 FQNEAQ (reference sequence). The CDR3 is made up of 13 amino acids. The chain's CDR3 is CASSSPLYTEAFF. Here the CDR3 DNA reads TGTGCCAGCAGCTCCCCCTTATACACTGAAGCTTTCTTT.

This clonotype was picked up a small number of times. The rearrangement joins TRBV6-6 to TRBJ2-3, with 8 nucleotides matching TRBD1. Per the germline V gene, CDR1 is MNHNY and CDR2 is SVGAGI (reference sequence). The CDR3 spans 13 residues. The V segment lost 5 bases and the J segment 6 bases; nucleotides outside the gene matches: 4. The CDR3: CASSQGARDTQYF. The DNA of the CDR3 is TGTGCCAGCAGTCAGGGGGCGAGGGATACGCAGTATTTT.

In this sample, this clonotype turned up a few times. The rearrangement uses TRBV2 and TRBJ1-3; a possible D gene is TRBD1 (5 bases). The V gene's germline CDR1 is SNHLY and CDR2 FYNNEI. This CDR3 is 17 amino acids long. V was cut by 3 bases and J by 0 bases, with 15 bases left in between. The CDR3 spells CASSESGRQLSGNTIYF. DNA for the CDR3: TGTGCCAGCAGTGAGTCAGGTAGACAGCTCTCTGGAAACACCATATATTTT.

This clonotype appeared a few times. CDR3 in amino acids: CASSLVGRPSYEQYF. The CDR3 DNA is TGCGCCAGCAGCTTGGTCGGACGTCCTTCCTACGAGCAGTACTTC. The rearrangement links TRBV5-1 to TRBJ2-7; D is uncertain. The CDR3 totals 15 residues. Looked up from germline, CDR1 is SGHRS and CDR2 is YFSETQ. The germline V and J ends were trimmed by 0 bases and 1 base, with 11 bases remaining between them.

CDR3 nucleotides: TGCGCCAGCAGCCACGGGACTTCGAACACCGGGGAGCTGTTTTTT. Its protein product is CASSHGTSNTGELFF. The rearrangement uses TRBV4-1 and TRBJ2-2, with D perhaps matching TRBD2 (6 bases). The V end lost 3 bases, the J end lost 0 bases, and 8 bases lay between the germline ends. Germline V gene lookup returns CDR1 MGHRA and CDR2 YSYEKL. CDR3 length: 15 residues.

This rearrangement joins TRBV30 to TRBJ2-2; D call uncertain. The germline V gene encodes CDR1 GTSNPN and CDR2 SVGIG (reference sequence). Deletions cut 2 bases from V and 1 base from J, with 11 bases between. The CDR3 is 15 amino acids. The CDR3 DNA reads TGTGCCTGGAGTCCAATACAGAAGAACACCGGGGAGCTGTTTTTT. Encoded protein: CAWSPIQKNTGELFF.

This clonotype occurred many times. V is TRBV18 and J is TRBJ2-6; D is unclear. With 8 bases removed from V and 1 base from J, the gap between germline ends came to 12 bases. The CDR3 has 15 amino acids. Germline lookup yields CDR1 KGHSH and CDR2 LQKENI. The CDR3 region has the DNA TGTGCCAGCAGCCCCCCGAGATCTGGGGCCAACGTCCTGACTTTC. This encodes CASSPPRSGANVLTF.

This clonotype showed up just a few times. This chain uses TRBV12-3 or TRBV12-4 with TRBJ2-3; a possible D gene is TRBD2 (6 bases). This CDR3 has 14 amino acids. Trimming took off 5 bases at V and 5 bases at J, with 14 bases between the two ends. CDR3: CASSQLAGRDTQYF. The CDR3 nucleotides are TGTGCCAGCAGTCAACTAGCAGGCAGAGATACGCAGTATTTT.

This clonotype was detected ten times or more. The gene calls are TRBV12-3 or TRBV12-4 and TRBJ2-7; 8 bases are a match to TRBD2. The CDR3 is 14 residues long. V lost 3 bases and J lost 4; bases outside the gene matches: 5. The CDR3 DNA follows: TGTGCCAGCAGTTTGGCCGGGAGGGTATACGAGCAGTACTTC. It codes for CASSLAGRVYEQYF.

This clonotype showed up just a few times. The CDR3 region has the DNA TGTGCCAGCAGCTTAAAGTCGGGCCCCTACGAGCAGTACTTC. Its protein is CASSLKSGPYEQYF. The genes are TRBV7-2 and TRBJ2-7; no clear D gene. Germline values: CDR1 SGHTA, CDR2 FQGNSA. V was trimmed by 2 bases and J by 2 bases, leaving 10 bases between them. The CDR3 runs to 14 residues.

The DNA of the CDR3 is TGCAGTGCTAGAGATGTCCCTAGCACAGATACGCAGTATTTT. Residues: CSARDVPSTDTQYF. The V and J genes are TRBV20-1 and TRBJ2-3; no definite D call. This CDR3 contains 14 residues. Germline-derived CDR1 and CDR2 are DFQATT and SNEGSKA (reference sequence). Trimming removed 0 bases from V and 0 bases from J, with 7 bases in between.

This clonotype was picked up a small number of times. The V gene is TRBV12-3 or TRBV12-4, the J gene TRBJ2-7; 11 bases match TRBD1. This CDR3 has 16 residues. V shed 6 bases and J 6 bases; nucleotides not matched to a gene: 13. The CDR3 region is CASRGQGVRGGTEQYF. DNA for the CDR3: TGTGCCAGCAGGGGACAGGGGGTAAGGGGGGGAACCGAGCAGTACTTC.

This clonotype was detected only a few times. The CDR3 DNA reads TGCAGTGCTAGAGACGGGACAAGTCCCTACGAGCAGTACTTC. Protein sequence: CSARDGTSPYEQYF. The gene calls are TRBV20-1 and TRBJ2-7; the D gene is possibly TRBD1 (6 bases). The germline gives CDR1 DFQATT, CDR2 SNEGSKA (reference sequence). The CDR3 sequence is 14 residues long. V lost 0 bases and J 2 bases, leaving 11 bases between the germline ends.

In its sample, this clonotype was seen many times. The rearrangement links TRBV12-3 or TRBV12-4 to TRBJ1-1; tentative D call: TRBD1 (5 bases). The germline V and J ends were trimmed by 5 bases and 5 bases, with 15 bases remaining between them. The CDR3 totals 14 residues. The CDR3 bases are TGTGCCAGCAGTCCCCAACAAGAGGGGACTGAAGCTTTCTTT. Its protein product is CASSPQQEGTEAFF.

This clonotype was seen more than once but under ten times. This CDR3 reads CASSYTSGRYNEQFF. CDR3 nucleotide sequence: TGTGCCAGCAGTTACACATCCGGCAGGTACAATGAGCAGTTCTTC. The chain employs TRBV6-2 or TRBV6-3 and TRBJ2-1; no firm D call. V lost 2 bases, J lost 4 bases, and 12 bases lay in between. The CDR3 is 15 residues long. Germline-derived CDR1 and CDR2 are MNHEY and SVGEGT.

The rearrangement links TRBV28 to TRBJ2-1; weak D call: TRBD1 (5 bases). In germline, CDR1 is MDHEN, CDR2 SYDVKM. The CDR3 covers 14 residues. V lost 4 bases and J lost 6, with 13 bases in between. The CDR3 region is CASSSTTQGNEQFF. CDR3 coding DNA: TGTGCCAGCAGTTCAACAACCCAGGGCAATGAGCAGTTCTTC.

This clonotype was seen a handful of times. V and J are TRBV3-1 and TRBJ2-7; D may be TRBD1 (6 bases). V lost 3 bases to trimming and J lost 5 bases, with 11 bases between them. The CDR3 loop spans 13 amino acids. Per germline, CDR1 LGHDT and CDR2 YNNKEL (reference sequence). The CDR3 region is CASSQTGVDEQYF. As DNA, the CDR3 is TGTGCCAGCAGCCAGACAGGCGTGGACGAGCAGTACTTC.

The gene calls are TRBV11-2 and TRBJ2-4, with D hard to call. Trimming left V 0 bases short and J 0 bases short, with 6 bases between. This CDR3 is 15 amino acids long. Germline CDR1 SGHAT, CDR2 FQNNGV. CDR3 DNA sequence: TGTGCCAGCAGCTTAGATTGGATAGCCAAAAACATTCAGTACTTC. This gives the protein CASSLDWIAKNIQYF.

V usage is TRBV6-2 or TRBV6-3 and J usage is TRBJ2-3; no definite D call. The CDR3 sequence is 12 residues long. V lost 8 bases and J 0 bases, leaving 6 bases between the germline ends. The germline CDR1 and CDR2 sequences are MNHEY and SVGEGT. The CDR3 loop is CASGSSTDTQYF. CDR3 nucleotide sequence: TGTGCCAGCGGCAGTAGCACAGATACGCAGTATTTT.

This clonotype was counted only a few times. The chain uses TRBV12-3 or TRBV12-4 and TRBJ2-2, with D possibly being TRBD1 (5 bases). CDR3 size: 13 residues. V was shortened by 6 bases and J by 8 bases, with 13 bases between the two germline ends. CDR3 region: CASRNVGRGELFF. As DNA, the CDR3 is TGTGCCAGCAGAAACGTGGGGCGGGGGGAGCTGTTTTTT.

Many counts were recorded for this clonotype. The CDR3 bases are TGTGCCAGCAGCTTAGGAAGAGGCAACAGGATTCAAGAGACCCAGTACTTC. This gives the protein CASSLGRGNRIQETQYF. The chain combines TRBV11-2 with TRBJ2-5, with D perhaps matching TRBD1 (5 bases). The V end lost 1 base, the J end lost 2 bases, and 17 bases lay between the germline ends. This CDR3 has 17 amino acids. CDR1 and CDR2 from the germline V gene are SGHAT and FQNNGV. Looking up the rest from reference TRBV11-2 and TRBJ2-5 gives the full variable domain: EAGVAQSPRYKIIEKRQSVAFWCNPISGHATLYWYQQILGQGPKLLIQFQNNGVVDDSQLPKDRFSAERLKGVDSTLKIQPAKLEDSAVYLCASSLGRGNRIQETQYFGPGTRLLVL.

The chain has TRBV7-2 and TRBJ2-1; D possibly matches TRBD1 or TRBD2 (5 bases each). Germline-derived CDR1 and CDR2 are SGHTA and FQGNSA. This CDR3 has 15 residues. Trimming pared 6 bases from V and 10 bases from J, leaving 22 bases between. DNA for the CDR3: TGTGCCAGCAGTTCCACCGGGACCAGAGGGGTGGAGCAGTTCTTC. Residues: CASSSTGTRGVEQFF.

This clonotype was detected only a few times. The V call is TRBV10-3, the J call TRBJ2-2, with D maybe TRBD1 (5 bases). CDR1 is ENHRY and CDR2 is SYGVKD in the germline V gene. V lost 8 bases, J lost 1 base, and 11 bases lay in between. The CDR3 spans 14 residues. The CDR3 nucleotides are TGTGCCATCCAACAGGCTATGAACACCGGGGAGCTGTTTTTT. This gives the protein CAIQQAMNTGELFF.

This clonotype came up many times. The chain couples TRBV5-1 to TRBJ2-7; D may be TRBD1 or TRBD2 (6 bases each). Germline-derived CDR1 and CDR2 are SGHRS and YFSETQ. V lost 1 base and J lost 4, with 12 bases in between. The CDR3 sequence is 14 residues long. CDR3 sequence: CASSLTGGEYEQYF. CDR3 DNA: TGCGCCAGCAGCTTGACCGGGGGCGAATACGAGCAGTACTTC.

This clonotype was seen a handful of times. The V call is TRBV6-1, the J call TRBJ1-2, with TRBD1 as a possible D gene (6 bases). Trimming shortened V by 6 bases and J by 2 bases, and 10 bases separated the two germline ends. This CDR3 is built from 13 residues. Germline CDR1 reads MNHNS; CDR2 reads SASEGT. The CDR3 DNA sequence: TGTGCCAGCAGACGGACAGTCAACTATGGCTACACCTTC. This translates into CASRRTVNYGYTF.

In this sample, this clonotype turned up a few times. V usage is TRBV6-2 or TRBV6-3 and J usage is TRBJ2-5, with 11 bases lining up with TRBD2. V shed 7 bases and J 5 bases; nucleotides not matched to a gene: 6. Looked up from germline, CDR1 is MNHEY and CDR2 is SVGEGT. This CDR3 contains 14 residues. In nucleotides, the CDR3 is TGTGCCAGCATCCTAGCGGGAGGAACGGAGACCCAGTACTTC. Translated: CASILAGGTETQYF.